The sequence of this T cell receptor beta chain was determined in a study of identical twins. V was shortened by 3 bases and J by 1 base, with 12 bases between the two germline ends. CDR1 GTSNPN and CDR2 SVGIG come from the germline V gene (reference sequence). The CDR3 runs 15 residues. From the 5' RACE reads, TCRdb called clonotypes with MiXCR, one entry per CDR3 protein. The table shows some 460,000 distinct CDR3 sequences, with over 12% occurring only once. Another study also made use of these data, one on yellow fever vaccine responses in identical twins.

This clonotype was sampled from a woman aged 18 to 35 in good health. Material for sequencing was CD4+ T cells sorted from blood. The chain joins TRBV30 to TRBJ2-2, with D possibly being TRBD1 (6 bases). The CDR3 spells CAWRRRGGNTGELFF. The DNA for the CDR3 is TGTGCCTGGAGGAGGCGAGGGGGGAACACCGGGGAGCTGTTTTTT.